This TCR beta chain was recovered during a study of CD8 T cells in ankylosing spondylitis. V was cut by 7 bases and J by 3 bases, with 12 bases left in between. Looked up from germline, CDR1 is MNHEY and CDR2 is SMNVEV (reference sequence). The CDR3 is 14 amino acids. This clonotype has just a few counts. Using its own MiXCR run on the 5' RACE reads, TCRdb lists one record per CDR3 protein. The table lists a few hundred thousand distinct CDR3 sequences, about 18% of them singletons, with approximately 33% in the top ten. The V call is TRBV27, the J call TRBJ2-2, with D possibly TRBD1 on 6 matching bases. The clonotype originates from a male donor with ankylosing spondylitis or in good health (not recorded which). The sample taken for sequencing was blood, either unsorted or a sorted T cell fraction (not recorded which). For the CDR3, the DNA is TGTGCCAGCACCCAGGGGTTGGACACCGGGGAGCTGTTTTTT. As protein: CASTQGLDTGELFF.